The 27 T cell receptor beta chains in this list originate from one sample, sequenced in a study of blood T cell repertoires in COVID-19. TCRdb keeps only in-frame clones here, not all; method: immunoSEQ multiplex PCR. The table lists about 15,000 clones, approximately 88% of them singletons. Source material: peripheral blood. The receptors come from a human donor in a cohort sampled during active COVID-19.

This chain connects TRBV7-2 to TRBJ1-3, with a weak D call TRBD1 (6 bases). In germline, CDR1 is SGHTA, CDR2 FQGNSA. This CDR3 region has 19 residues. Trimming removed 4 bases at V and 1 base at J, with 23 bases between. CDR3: CASSYSSPLGTGSGNTIYF. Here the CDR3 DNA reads TGTGCCAGCAGCTACTCGAGTCCCCTGGGAACAGGGTCTGGAAACACCATATATTTT.

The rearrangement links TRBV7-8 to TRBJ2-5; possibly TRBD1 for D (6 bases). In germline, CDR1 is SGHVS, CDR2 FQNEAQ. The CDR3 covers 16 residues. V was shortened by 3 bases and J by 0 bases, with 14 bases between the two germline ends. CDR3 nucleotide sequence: TGTGCCAGCAGCTTGGACAGTTTAACGTACCAAGAGACCCAGTACTTC. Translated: CASSLDSLTYQETQYF.

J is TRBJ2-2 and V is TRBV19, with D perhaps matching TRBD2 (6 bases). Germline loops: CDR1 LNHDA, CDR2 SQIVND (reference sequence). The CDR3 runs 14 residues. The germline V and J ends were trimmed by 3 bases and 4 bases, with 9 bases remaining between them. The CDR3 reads CASSILGGTGELFF. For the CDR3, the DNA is TGTGCCAGTAGTATCCTGGGGGGCACCGGGGAGCTGTTTTTT.

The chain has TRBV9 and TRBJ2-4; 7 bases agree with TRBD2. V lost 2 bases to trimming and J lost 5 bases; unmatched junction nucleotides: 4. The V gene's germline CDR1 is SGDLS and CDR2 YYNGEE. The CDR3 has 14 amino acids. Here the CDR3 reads CASSVGGSENIQYF. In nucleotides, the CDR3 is TGTGCCAGCAGCGTCGGCGGGAGTGAAAACATTCAGTACTTC. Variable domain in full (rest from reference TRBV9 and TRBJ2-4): DSGVTQTPKHLITATGQRVTLRCSPRSGDLSVYWYQQSLDQGLQFLIQYYNGEERAKGNILERFSAQQFPDLHSELNLSSLELGDSALYFCASSVGGSENIQYFGAGTRLSVL.

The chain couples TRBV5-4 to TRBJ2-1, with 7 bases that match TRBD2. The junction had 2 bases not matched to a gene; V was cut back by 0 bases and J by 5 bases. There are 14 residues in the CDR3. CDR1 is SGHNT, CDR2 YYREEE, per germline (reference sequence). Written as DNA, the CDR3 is TGTGCCAGCAGCTTGGCCGGACTAGACAATGAGCAGTTCTTC. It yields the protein CASSLAGLDNEQFF.

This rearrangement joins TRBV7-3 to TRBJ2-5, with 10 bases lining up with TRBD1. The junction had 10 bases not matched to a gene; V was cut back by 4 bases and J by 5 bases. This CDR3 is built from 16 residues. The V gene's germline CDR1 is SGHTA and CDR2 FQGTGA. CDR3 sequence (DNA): TGTGCCAGCAGCTCATCTGGGACAGGGGTAGTGGAGACCCAGTACTTC. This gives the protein CASSSSGTGVVETQYF.

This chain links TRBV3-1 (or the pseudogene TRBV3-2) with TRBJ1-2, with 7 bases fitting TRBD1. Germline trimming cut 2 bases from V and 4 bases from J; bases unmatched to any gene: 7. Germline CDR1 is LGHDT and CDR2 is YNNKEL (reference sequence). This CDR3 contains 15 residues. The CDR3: CASSQNNGQAYGYTF. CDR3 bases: TGTGCCAGCAGCCAAAACAATGGACAGGCCTATGGCTACACCTTC.

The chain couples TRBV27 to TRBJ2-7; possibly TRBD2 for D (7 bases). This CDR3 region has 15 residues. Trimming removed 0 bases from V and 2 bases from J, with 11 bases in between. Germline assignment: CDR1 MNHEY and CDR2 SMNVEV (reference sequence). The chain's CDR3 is CASSLSGGAAYEQYF. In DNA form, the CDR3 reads TGTGCCAGCAGTTTATCGGGGGGGGCCGCCTACGAGCAGTACTTC.

The CDR3 coding sequence is TGTGCCAGCAGCCAACTGGCTAGCGGGAGTTCTGCGGGCTACGAGCAGTACTTC. Its protein product is CASSQLASGSSAGYEQYF. The chain links TRBV3-1 (or the pseudogene TRBV3-2) to TRBJ2-7; 10 bases are a match to TRBD2. The CDR3 length is 18 residues. V shed 2 bases and J 3 bases; nucleotides not matched to a gene: 13. Germline loops: CDR1 LGHDT, CDR2 YNNKEL (reference sequence).

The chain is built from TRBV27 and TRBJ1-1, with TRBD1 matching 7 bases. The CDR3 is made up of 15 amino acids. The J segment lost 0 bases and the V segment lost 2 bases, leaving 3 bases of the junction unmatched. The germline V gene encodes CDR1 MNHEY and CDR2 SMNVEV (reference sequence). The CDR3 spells CASSLARGLNTEAFF. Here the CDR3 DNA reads TGTGCCAGCAGTTTAGCCAGGGGGTTGAACACTGAAGCTTTCTTT.

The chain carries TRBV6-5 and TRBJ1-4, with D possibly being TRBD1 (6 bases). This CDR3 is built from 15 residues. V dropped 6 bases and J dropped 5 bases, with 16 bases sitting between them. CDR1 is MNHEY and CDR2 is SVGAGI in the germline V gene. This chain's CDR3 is CASRLEQGRNEKLFF. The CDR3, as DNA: TGTGCCAGCAGGCTTGAACAGGGAAGGAATGAAAAACTGTTTTTT.

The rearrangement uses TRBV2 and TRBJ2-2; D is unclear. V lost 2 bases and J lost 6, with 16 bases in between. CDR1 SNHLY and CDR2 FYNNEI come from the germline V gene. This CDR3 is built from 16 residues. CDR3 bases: TGTGCCAGCAGTGAAACGGCGGCAGCTCTAGCCGGGGAGCTGTTTTTT. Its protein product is CASSETAAALAGELFF. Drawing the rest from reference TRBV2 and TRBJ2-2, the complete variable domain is EPEVTQTPSHQVTQMGQEVILRCVPISNHLYFYWYRQILGQKVEFLVSFYNNEISEKSEIFDDQFSVERPDGSNFTLKIRSTKLEDSAMYFCASSETAAALAGELFFGEGSRLTVL.

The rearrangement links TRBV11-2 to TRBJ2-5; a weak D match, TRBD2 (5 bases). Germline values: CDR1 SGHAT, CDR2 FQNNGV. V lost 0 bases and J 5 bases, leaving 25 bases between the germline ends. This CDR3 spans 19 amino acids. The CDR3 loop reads CASSLDYLALPNPVETQYF. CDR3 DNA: TGTGCCAGCAGCTTAGATTACCTAGCTCTACCTAACCCTGTGGAGACCCAGTACTTC.

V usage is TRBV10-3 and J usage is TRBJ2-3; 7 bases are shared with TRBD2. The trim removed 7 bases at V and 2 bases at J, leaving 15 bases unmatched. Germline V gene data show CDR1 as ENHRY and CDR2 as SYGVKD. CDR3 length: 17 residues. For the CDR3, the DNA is TGTGCCATCAAGGGCGGGAGTTTAGGTGGGACCACAGATACGCAGTATTTT. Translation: CAIKGGSLGGTTDTQYF.

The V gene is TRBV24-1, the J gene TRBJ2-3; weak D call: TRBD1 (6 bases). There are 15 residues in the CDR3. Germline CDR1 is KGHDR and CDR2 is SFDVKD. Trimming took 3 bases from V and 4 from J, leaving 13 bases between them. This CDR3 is CATSDGLGAADTQYF. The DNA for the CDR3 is TGTGCCACCAGTGATGGGTTGGGGGCGGCAGATACGCAGTATTTT.

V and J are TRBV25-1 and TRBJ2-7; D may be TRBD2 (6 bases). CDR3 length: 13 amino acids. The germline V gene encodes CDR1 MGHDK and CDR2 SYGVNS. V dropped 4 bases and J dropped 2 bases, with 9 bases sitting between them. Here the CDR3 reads CASSAAGTYEQYF. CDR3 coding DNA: TGTGCCAGCAGTGCAGCGGGTACCTACGAGCAGTACTTC.

The CDR3 bases are TGTGCCAGCAGTGAAGGGAGGACCGGGTCCCAAGCTTTCTTT. Translating gives CASSEGRTGSQAFF. The rearrangement links TRBV6-1 to TRBJ1-1; D is uncertain. Germline CDR1 MNHNS, CDR2 SASEGT. The V end was cut by 1 base, the J end by 9 bases, with 15 bases between. The CDR3 sequence is 14 residues long.

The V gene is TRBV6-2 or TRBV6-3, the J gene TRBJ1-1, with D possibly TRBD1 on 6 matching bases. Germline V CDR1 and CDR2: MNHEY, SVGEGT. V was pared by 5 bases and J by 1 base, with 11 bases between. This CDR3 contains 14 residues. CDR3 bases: TGTGCCAGCAGTCCCAGGGGCAGGAACACTGAAGCTTTCTTT. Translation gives CASSPRGRNTEAFF.

CDR3 in DNA: TGTGCCAGCAGACGCGGACAGGGCAACTATGGCTACACCTTC. The encoded protein is CASRRGQGNYGYTF. The rearrangement joins TRBV6-6 to TRBJ1-2, with 8 bases fitting TRBD1. V lost 6 bases and J lost 2; bases outside the gene matches: 5. In germline, CDR1 is MNHNY, CDR2 SVGAGI (reference sequence). The CDR3 is 14 residues long.

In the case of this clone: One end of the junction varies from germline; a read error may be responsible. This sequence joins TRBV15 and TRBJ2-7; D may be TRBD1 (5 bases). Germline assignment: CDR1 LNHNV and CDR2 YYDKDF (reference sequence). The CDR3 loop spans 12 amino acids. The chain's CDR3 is CATSRDRGRQNF. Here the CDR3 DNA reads TGTGCCACCAGCAGAGATAGGGGTCGTCAGAACTTC.

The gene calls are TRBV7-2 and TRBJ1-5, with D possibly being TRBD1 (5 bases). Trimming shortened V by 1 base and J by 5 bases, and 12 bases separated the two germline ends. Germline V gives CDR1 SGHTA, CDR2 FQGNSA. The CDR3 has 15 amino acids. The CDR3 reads CASSLVGGVDQPQHF. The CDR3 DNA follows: TGTGCCAGCAGCTTAGTGGGGGGGGTCGATCAGCCCCAGCATTTT.

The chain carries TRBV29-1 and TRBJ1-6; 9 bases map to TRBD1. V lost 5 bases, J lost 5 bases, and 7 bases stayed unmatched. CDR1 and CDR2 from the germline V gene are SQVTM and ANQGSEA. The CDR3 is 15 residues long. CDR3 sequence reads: CSVMGQGKNNSPLHF. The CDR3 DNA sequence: TGCAGCGTTATGGGACAGGGCAAGAATAATTCACCCCTCCACTTT.

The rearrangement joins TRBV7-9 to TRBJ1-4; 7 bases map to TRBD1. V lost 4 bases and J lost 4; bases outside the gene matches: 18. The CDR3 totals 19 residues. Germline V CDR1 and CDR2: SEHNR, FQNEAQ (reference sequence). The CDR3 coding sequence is TGTGCCAGCAGCTGGACCGGACAGGCGCTAATAGACTTTAATGAAAAACTGTTTTTT. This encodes CASSWTGQALIDFNEKLFF.

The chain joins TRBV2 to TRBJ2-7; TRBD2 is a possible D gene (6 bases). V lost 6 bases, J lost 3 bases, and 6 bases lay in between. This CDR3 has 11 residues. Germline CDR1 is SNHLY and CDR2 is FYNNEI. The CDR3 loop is CASRRGYEQYF. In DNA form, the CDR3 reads TGTGCCAGCAGGCGGGGCTACGAGCAGTACTTC.

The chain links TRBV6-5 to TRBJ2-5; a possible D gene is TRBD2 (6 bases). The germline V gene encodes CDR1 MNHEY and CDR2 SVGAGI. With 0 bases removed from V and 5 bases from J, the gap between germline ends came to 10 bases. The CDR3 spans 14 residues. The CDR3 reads CASSYSTGVETQYF. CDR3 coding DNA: TGTGCCAGCAGTTACTCAACGGGGGTTGAGACCCAGTACTTC.

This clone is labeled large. Here the CDR3 reads CASSQGSAVTGELFF. The CDR3 DNA reads as TGCGCCAGCAGCCAAGGGTCGGCGGTCACCGGGGAGCTGTTTTTT. The chain has TRBV4-1 and TRBJ2-2; D call uncertain. This CDR3 has 15 amino acids. Trimming shortened V by 1 base and J by 4 bases, and 10 bases separated the two germline ends. CDR1 is MGHRA, CDR2 YSYEKL, per germline.

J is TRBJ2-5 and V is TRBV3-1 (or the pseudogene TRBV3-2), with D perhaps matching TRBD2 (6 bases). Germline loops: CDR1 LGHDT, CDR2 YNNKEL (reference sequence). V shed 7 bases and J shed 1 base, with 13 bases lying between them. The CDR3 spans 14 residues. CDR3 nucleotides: TGTGCCAGCAAAGTGGAGGGGACCCAAGAGACCCAGTACTTC. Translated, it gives CASKVEGTQETQYF.